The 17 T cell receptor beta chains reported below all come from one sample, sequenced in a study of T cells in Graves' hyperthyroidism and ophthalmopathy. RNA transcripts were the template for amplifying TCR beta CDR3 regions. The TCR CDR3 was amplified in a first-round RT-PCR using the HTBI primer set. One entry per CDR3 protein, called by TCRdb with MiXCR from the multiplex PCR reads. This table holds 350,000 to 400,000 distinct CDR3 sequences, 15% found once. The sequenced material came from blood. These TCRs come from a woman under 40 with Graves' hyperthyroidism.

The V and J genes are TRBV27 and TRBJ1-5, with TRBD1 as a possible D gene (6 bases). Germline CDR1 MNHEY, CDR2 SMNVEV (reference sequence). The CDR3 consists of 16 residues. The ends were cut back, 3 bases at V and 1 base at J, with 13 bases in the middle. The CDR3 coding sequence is TGTGCCAGCAGTTTGAAGGGAGGGGGGAGCAATCAGCCCCAGCATTTT. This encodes CASSLKGGGSNQPQHF.

DNA of the CDR3: TGTGCCAGTAGCCGGATGGCGGGAGGCTCCTCCTACGAGCAGTACTTC. The encoded protein is CASSRMAGGSSYEQYF. This chain joins TRBV19 and TRBJ2-7; 8 positions agree with TRBD2. The CDR3 extends over 16 amino acids. The V gene's germline CDR1 is LNHDA and CDR2 SQIVND (reference sequence). Trimming cost V 6 bases and J 0 bases; bases outside gene matches: 10.

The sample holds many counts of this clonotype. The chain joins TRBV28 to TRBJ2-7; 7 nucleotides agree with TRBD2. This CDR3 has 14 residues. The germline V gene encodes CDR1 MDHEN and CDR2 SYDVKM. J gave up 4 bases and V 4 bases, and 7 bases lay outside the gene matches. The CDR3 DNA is TGTGCCAGCAGTTCGGGACTACGAGCTTACGAGCAGTACTTC. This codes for CASSSGLRAYEQYF.

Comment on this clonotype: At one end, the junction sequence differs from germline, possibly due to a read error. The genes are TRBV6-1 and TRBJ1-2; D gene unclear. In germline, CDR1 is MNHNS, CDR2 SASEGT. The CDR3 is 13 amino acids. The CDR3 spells CASSHDTNDGYTF. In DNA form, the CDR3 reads TGTGCCAGCAGCCATGACACTAACGATGGCTACACCTTC.

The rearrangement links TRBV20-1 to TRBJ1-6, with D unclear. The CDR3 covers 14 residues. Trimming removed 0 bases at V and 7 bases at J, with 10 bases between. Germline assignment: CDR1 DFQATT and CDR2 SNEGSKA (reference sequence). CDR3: CSARDLTGNSPLHF. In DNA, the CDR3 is TGCAGTGCTAGAGATTTGACGGGAAATTCACCCCTCCACTTT.

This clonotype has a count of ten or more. This CDR3 is CASSPGTRNEQFF. The CDR3 nucleotides read TGTGCCAGCAGTCCGGGGACCCGGAATGAGCAGTTCTTC. The V and J genes are TRBV12-3 or TRBV12-4 and TRBJ2-1; D may be TRBD1 or TRBD2 (5 bases each). This CDR3 is 13 amino acids long. V was clipped by 5 bases and J by 7 bases, with 12 bases between them.

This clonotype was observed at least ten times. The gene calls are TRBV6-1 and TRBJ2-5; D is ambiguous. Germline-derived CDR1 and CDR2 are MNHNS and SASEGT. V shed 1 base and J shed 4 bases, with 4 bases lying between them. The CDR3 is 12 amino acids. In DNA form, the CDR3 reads TGTGCCAGCAGTGAAGGCTTAGAGACCCAGTACTTC. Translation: CASSEGLETQYF.

CDR3 protein: CSALAVQPPIYEQYF. CDR3 coding DNA: TGCAGTGCCCTAGCGGTCCAACCGCCCATCTACGAGCAGTACTTC. The chain combines TRBV20-1 with TRBJ2-7; TRBD2 matches 7 bases. Losses at the gene ends were 6 bases for V and 3 bases for J; bases not matched to a gene: 14. CDR3 length: 15 residues. Germline V lookup: CDR1 DFQATT, CDR2 SNEGSKA (reference sequence).

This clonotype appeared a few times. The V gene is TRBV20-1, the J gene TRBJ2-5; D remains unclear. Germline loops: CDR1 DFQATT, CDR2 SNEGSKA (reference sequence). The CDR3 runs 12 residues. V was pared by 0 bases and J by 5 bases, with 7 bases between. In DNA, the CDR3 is TGCAGTGCTAGAGAAAGGGCCGAGACCCAGTACTTC. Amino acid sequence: CSARERAETQYF.

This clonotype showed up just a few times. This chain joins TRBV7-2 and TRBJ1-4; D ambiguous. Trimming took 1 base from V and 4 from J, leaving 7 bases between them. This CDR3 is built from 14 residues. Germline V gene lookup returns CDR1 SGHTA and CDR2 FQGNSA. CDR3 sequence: CASSLGSLNEKLFF. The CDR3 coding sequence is TGTGCCAGCAGCTTAGGCAGTCTTAATGAAAAACTGTTTTTT.

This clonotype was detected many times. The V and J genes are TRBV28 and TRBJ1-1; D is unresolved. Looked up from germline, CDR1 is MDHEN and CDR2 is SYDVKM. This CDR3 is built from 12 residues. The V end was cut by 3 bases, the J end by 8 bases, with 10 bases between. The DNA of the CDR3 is TGTGCCAGCAGTTTGAGGAAGTTAGAAGCTTTCTTT. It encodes CASSLRKLEAFF.

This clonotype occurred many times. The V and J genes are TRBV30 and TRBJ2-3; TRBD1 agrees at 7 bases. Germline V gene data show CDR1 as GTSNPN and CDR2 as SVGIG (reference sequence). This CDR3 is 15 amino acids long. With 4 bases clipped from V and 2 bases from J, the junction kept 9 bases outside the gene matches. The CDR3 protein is CAWMLQGYHTDTQYF. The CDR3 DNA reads TGTGCCTGGATGTTACAGGGGTATCACACAGATACGCAGTATTTT.

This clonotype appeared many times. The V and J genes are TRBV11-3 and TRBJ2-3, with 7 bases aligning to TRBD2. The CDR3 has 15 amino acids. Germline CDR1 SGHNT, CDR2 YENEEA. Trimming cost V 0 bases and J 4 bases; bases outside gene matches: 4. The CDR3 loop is CASSLDFLAADTQYF. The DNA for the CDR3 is TGTGCCAGCAGCTTAGATTTCCTAGCGGCAGATACGCAGTATTTT.

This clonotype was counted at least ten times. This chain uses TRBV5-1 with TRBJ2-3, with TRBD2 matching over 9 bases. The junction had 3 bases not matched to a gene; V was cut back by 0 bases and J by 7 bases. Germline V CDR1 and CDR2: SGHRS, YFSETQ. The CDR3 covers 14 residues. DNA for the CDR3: TGCGCCAGCAGCTTGGAGCGGGGGGATCATACGCAGTATTTT. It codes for CASSLERGDHTQYF.

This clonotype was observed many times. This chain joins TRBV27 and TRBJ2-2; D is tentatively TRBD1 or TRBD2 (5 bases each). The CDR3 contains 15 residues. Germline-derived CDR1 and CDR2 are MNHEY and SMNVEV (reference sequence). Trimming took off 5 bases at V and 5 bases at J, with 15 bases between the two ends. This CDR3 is CASSRTTGLTGELFF. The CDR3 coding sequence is TGTGCCAGCAGTCGTACAACAGGACTGACCGGGGAGCTGTTTTTT.

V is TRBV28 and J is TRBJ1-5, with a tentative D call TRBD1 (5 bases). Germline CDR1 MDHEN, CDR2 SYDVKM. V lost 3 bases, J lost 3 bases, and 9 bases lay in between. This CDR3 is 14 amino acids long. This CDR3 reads CASSLRQNNQPQHF. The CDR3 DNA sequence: TGTGCCAGCAGTTTGCGACAGAACAATCAGCCCCAGCATTTT.

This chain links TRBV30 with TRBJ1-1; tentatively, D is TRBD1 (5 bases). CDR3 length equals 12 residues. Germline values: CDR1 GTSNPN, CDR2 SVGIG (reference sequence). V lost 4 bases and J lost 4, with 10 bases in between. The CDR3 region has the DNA TGTGCCTGGAACCGGGGGGGCACTGAAGCTTTCTTT. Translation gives CAWNRGGTEAFF.